This record covers a single TCR beta chain. Its antigen is still unknown. Sequencing was performed with immunoSEQ multiplex PCR; in TCRdb, only in-frame clones are kept and a portion is missing. The data show roughly 120,000 clones, about 90% seen once. This sample is drawn from a study of T cell responses to AZD1222 COVID-19 vaccine. The study's findings and limits: Just six AZD1222 recipients were seropositive at baseline. Sampled repertoires all dated from after the peak T cell response. Unmutated variant regions are reportedly targeted by nearly half of spike-specific TCRs.

Germline-derived CDR1 and CDR2 are KGHDR and SFDVKD. Trimming shortened V by 2 bases and J by 2 bases, and 1 base separated the two germline ends. CDR3 length: 12 amino acids. Researchers grouped second doses given at about 4 or about 12 weeks into one pool. This sample comprised peripheral blood, obtained 28 days after the second AZD1222 dose. The chain has TRBV24-1 and TRBJ2-3; D gene uncertain. This TCR derives from an adult who received the AZD1222 COVID-19 vaccine. The CDR3, as DNA: TGTGCCACCAGTGATTACACAGATACGCAGTATTTT. Protein sequence: CATSDYTDTQYF.